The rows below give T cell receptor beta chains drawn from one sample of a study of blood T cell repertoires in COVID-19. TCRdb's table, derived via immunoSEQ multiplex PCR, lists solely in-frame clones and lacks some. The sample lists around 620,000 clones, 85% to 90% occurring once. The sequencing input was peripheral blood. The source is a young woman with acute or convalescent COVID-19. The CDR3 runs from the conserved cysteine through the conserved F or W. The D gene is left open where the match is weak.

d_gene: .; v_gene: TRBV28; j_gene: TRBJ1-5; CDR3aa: CASSWGTTDGLPQHF
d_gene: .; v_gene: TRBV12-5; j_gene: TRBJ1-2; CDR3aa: CASARQVDTGNYGYTF
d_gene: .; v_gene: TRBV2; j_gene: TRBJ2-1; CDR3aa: CASRFRVRGEQFF
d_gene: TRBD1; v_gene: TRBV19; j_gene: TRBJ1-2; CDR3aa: CATTISRGDYGYTF
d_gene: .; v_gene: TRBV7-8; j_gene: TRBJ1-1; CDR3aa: CASSLARWGGRNTEAFF
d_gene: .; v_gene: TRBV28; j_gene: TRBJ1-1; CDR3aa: CASSASGNTEAFF
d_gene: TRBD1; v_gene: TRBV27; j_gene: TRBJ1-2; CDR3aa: CASSHQGAYGYTF
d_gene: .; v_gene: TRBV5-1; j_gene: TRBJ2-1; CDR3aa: CASSPRTTYNEQFF
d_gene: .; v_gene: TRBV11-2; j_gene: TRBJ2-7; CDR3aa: CASRFRADRYEQYF
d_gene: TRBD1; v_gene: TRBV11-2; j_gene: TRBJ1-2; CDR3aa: CASTLLGTAYGYTF
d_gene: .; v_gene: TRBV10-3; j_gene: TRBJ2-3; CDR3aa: CAISETTTSTDTQYF
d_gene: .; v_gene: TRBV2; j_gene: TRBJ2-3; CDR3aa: CASMNDRGTDTQYF
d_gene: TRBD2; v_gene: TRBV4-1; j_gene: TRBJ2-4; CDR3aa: CASSLIAGLAKNIQYF
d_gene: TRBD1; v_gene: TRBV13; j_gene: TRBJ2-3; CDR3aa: CASSLGPQGAVDTQYF
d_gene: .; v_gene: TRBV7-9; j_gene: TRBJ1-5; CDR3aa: CASSLDGGRDQPQHF